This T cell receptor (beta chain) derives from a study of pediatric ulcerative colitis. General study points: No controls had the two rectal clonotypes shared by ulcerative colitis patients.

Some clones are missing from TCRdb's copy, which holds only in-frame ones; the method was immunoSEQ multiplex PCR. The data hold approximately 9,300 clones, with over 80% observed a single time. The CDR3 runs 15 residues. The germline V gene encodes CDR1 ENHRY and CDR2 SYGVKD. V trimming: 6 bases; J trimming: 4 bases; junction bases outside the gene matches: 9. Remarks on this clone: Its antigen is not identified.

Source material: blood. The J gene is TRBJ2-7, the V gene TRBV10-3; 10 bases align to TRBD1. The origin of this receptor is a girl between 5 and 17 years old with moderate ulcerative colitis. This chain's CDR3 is CAISAGQGVFYEQYF. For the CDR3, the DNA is TGTGCCATCAGCGCCGGACAGGGGGTCTTTTACGAGCAGTACTTC.